The clone carrying this TCR beta chain was detected only once. Its antigen is not known. Data came from immunoSEQ multiplex PCR; TCRdb stores just in-frame clones and leaves some out. Of 51,000 or so clones listed, 82% are singletons. During the collection period, no donor immune events like infections were recorded. The CDR3 covers 17 residues. The germline CDR1 and CDR2 sequences are LNHDA and SQIVND (reference sequence). V was pared by 5 bases and J by 1 base, with 20 bases between. This sample is part of a study of identifying expanded T cells in peripheral blood. Study-level points and caveats: Differentially abundant clones: roughly 1.3 between replicates, around 17 at roughly 15 days, 19 at four. Variance in clone template counts between roughly two-week samples significantly increased with total template count across all healthy donors.

Sequences were obtained from blood. This receptor was obtained from a person aged 18 to 75 in good health. The J gene is TRBJ1-2, the V gene TRBV19, with D tentatively TRBD1 (5 bases). The CDR3 region is CASSARQARGGNYGYTF. In nucleotides, the CDR3 is TGTGCCAGTAGTGCCCGCCAGGCTCGGGGGGGTAACTATGGCTACACCTTC.